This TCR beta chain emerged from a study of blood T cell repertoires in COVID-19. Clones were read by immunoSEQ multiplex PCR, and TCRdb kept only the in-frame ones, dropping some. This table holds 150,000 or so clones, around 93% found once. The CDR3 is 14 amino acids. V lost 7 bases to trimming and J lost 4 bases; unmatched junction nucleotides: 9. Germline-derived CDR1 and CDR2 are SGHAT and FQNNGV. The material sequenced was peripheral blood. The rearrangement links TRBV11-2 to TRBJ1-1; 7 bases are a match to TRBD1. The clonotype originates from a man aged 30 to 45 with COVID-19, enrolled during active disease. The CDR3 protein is CASTPNRGPTEAFF. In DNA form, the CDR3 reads TGTGCCAGCACCCCTAACAGGGGACCCACTGAAGCTTTCTTT.